Given below is one TCR beta chain in context. Its specificity is unknown. The data belong to a study of shared clonotypes between healthy human individuals. The study's findings and limits: Genetic and exposure-history diversity was limited by the few donors.

CDR3 length: 15 amino acids. Per the germline V gene, CDR1 is LNHDA and CDR2 is SQIVND (reference sequence). V was pared by 2 bases and J by 2 bases, with 5 bases of the junction left unmatched. TCRdb keeps only in-frame clones here, not all; method: immunoSEQ multiplex PCR. The sample records approximately 1,500,000 clones, 95% to 97% being singletons. This chain uses TRBV19 with TRBJ2-7, with 8 positions matching TRBD1. Material: naive CD4+ T cells sorted from blood. Subset described: CD45RA+ positively selected. The receptor comes from a man younger than 40 in good health. CDR3 sequence: CASSITGGKTYEQYF. The CDR3 DNA sequence: TGTGCCAGTAGTATAACAGGGGGGAAGACCTACGAGCAGTACTTC.